A selection of T cell receptor beta chains follows, all from one sample in a study of T cells in Graves' hyperthyroidism and ophthalmopathy. TCRdb re-called the multiplex PCR reads with MiXCR, one entry per CDR3 protein. Among some 600,000 distinct CDR3 sequences listed, approximately 15% were seen once. Sequences were obtained from blood. The receptor source for this set is a woman under 40 with Graves' hyperthyroidism that later progressed to Graves' ophthalmopathy. Both conserved end residues are part of each CDR3.

j_gene,v_gene,CDR3aa
TRBJ2-1,TRBV29-1,CSVEAGGEQFF
TRBJ2-5,TRBV7-9,CASSSGTGSEETQYF
TRBJ1-2,TRBV6-2/TRBV6-3,CASGYPNYGYTF
TRBJ2-7,TRBV29-1,CSVGARGNEQYF
TRBJ1-1,TRBV6-1,CASSERGGLSTEAFF
TRBJ1-3,TRBV6-2/TRBV6-3,CASSPRGGSGNTIYF
TRBJ2-7,TRBV2,CATAGQGLGEQYF
TRBJ1-5,TRBV15,CATSSFEGQPQHF
TRBJ2-4,TRBV12-5,CASGLSGVNIQYF
TRBJ1-6,TRBV28,CASSSPGQGSPLHF
TRBJ2-4,TRBV5-4,CASSREGLGASIQYF
TRBJ2-7,TRBV6-2/TRBV6-3,CASSLLADEQYF